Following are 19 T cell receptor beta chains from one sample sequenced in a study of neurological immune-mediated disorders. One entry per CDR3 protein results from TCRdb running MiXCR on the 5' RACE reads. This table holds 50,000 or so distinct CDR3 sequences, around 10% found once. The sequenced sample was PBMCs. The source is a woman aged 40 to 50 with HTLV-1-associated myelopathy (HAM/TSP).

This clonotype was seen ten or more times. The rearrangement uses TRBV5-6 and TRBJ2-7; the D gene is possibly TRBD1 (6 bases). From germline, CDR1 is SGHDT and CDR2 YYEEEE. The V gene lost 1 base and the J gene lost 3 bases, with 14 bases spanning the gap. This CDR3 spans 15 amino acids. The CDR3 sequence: CASSLWTVSGYEQYF. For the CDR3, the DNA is TGTGCCAGCAGCTTGTGGACAGTCTCGGGCTACGAGCAGTACTTC. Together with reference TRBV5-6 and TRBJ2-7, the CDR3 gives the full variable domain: DAGVTQSPTHLIKTRGQQVTLRCSPKSGHDTVSWYQQALGQGPQFIFQYYEEEERQRGNFPDRFSGHQFPNYSSELNVNALLLGDSALYLCASSLWTVSGYEQYFGPGTRLTVT.

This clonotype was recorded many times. The CDR3 protein is CASGPQYEQYF. The CDR3 region has the DNA TGTGCCAGCGGACCCCAGTACGAGCAGTACTTC. The chain is built from TRBV25-1 and TRBJ2-7; D gene unclear. Germline CDR1 is MGHDK and CDR2 is SYGVNS. The V end lost 8 bases, the J end lost 4 bases, and 9 bases lay between the germline ends. The CDR3 runs to 11 residues.

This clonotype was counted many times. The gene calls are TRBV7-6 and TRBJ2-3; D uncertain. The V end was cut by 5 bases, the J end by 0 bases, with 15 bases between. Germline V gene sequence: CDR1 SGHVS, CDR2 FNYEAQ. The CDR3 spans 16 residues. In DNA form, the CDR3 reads TGTGCCAGCAGCGCCCAGCCGCTACTAAGCACAGATACGCAGTATTTT. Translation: CASSAQPLLSTDTQYF. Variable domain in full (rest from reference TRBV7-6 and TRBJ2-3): GAGVSQSPRYKVTKRGQDVALRCDPISGHVSLYWYRQALGQGPEFLTYFNYEAQQDKSGLPNDRFSAERPEGSISTLTIQRTEQRDSAMYRCASSAQPLLSTDTQYFGPGTRLTVL.

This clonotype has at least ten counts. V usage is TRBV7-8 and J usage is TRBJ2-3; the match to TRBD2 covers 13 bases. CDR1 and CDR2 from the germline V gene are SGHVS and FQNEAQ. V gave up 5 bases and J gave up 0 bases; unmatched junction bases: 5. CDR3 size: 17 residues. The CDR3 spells CASSLGLAGLSTDTQYF. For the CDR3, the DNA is TGTGCCAGCAGCCTGGGACTAGCGGGACTAAGCACAGATACGCAGTATTTT.

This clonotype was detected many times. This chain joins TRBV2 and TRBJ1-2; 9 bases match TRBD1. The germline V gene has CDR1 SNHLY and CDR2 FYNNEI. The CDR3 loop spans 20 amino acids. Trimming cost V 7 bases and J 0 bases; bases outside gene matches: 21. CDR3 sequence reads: CASITPGGGTGTKTNYGYTF. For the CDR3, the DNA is TGTGCCAGCATTACTCCCGGAGGTGGGACAGGGACTAAAACTAACTATGGCTACACCTTC.

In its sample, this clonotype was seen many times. CDR3 nucleotide sequence: TGTGCCAGTAGTATAAGCCAGCCAGGGGTCGAGCAGTACTTC. Translation gives CASSISQPGVEQYF. The V and J genes are TRBV19 and TRBJ2-7, with TRBD1 as a possible D gene (6 bases). CDR3 length equals 14 residues. Germline CDR1 LNHDA, CDR2 SQIVND (reference sequence). Trimming pared 2 bases from V and 6 bases from J, leaving 14 bases between.

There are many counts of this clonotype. The CDR3 coding sequence is TGCGCCAGCAGCCCCTCTCGGACAGGCTTCTATGGCTACACCTTC. It translates to CASSPSRTGFYGYTF. The rearrangement links TRBV4-3 to TRBJ1-2; 7 bases line up with TRBD1. Germline V gives CDR1 LGHNA, CDR2 YSLEER. Unmatched junction bases numbered 9, after V lost 4 bases and J lost 4 bases. This CDR3 region has 15 residues.

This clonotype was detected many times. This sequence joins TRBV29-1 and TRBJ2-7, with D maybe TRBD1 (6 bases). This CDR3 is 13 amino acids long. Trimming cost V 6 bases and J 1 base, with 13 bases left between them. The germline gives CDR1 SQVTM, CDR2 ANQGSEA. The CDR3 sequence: CSVKNTGSYEQYF. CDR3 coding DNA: TGCAGCGTCAAAAATACAGGGTCCTACGAGCAGTACTTC.

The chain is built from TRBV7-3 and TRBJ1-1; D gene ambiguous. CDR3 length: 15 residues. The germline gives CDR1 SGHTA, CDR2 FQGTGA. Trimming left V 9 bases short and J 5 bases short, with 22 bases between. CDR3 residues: CASSPGQVWGTEAFF. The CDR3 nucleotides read TGTGCCAGTAGCCCCGGCCAGGTGTGGGGAACTGAAGCTTTCTTT.

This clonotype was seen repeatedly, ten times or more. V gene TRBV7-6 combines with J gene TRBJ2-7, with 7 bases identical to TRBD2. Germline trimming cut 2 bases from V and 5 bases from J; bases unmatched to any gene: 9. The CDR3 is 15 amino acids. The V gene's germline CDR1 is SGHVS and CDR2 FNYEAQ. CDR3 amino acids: CASSLNIGGVHEQYF. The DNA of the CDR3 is TGTGCCAGCAGCTTAAACATTGGGGGGGTCCACGAGCAGTACTTC.

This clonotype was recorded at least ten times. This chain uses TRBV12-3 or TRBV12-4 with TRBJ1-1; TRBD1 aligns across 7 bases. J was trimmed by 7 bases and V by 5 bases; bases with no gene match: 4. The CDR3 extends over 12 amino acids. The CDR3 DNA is TGTGCCAGCAGTCAGGGGACAGTTGAAGCTTTCTTT. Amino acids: CASSQGTVEAFF.

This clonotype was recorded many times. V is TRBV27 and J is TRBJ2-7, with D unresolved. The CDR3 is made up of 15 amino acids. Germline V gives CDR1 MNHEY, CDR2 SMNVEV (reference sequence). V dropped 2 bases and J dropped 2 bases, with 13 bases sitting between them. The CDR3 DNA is TGTGCCAGCAGTTTAGATGTGACCGATCCCTACGAGCAGTACTTC. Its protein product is CASSLDVTDPYEQYF.

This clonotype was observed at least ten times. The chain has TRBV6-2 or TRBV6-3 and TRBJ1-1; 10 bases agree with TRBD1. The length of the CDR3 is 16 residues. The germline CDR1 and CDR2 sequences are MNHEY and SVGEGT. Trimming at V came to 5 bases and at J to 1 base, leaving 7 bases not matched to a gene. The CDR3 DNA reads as TGTGCCAGCAGTCCTGGGACAGGGGAAAGGAACACTGAAGCTTTCTTT. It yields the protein CASSPGTGERNTEAFF.

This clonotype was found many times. In DNA, the CDR3 is TGTGCCAGCAGCACCCAAAGCACAGATACGCAGTATTTT. It specifies CASSTQSTDTQYF. The V call is TRBV12-3 or TRBV12-4, the J call TRBJ2-3; D unresolved. The V and J ends lost 6 bases and 0 bases respectively, with 7 bases between them. CDR3 length: 13 amino acids.

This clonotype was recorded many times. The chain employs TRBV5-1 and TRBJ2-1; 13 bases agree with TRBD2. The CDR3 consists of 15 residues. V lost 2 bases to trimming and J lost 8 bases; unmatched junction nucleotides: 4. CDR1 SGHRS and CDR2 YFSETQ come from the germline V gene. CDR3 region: CASSFTSGGADEQFF. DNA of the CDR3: TGCGCCAGCAGCTTTACTAGCGGGGGGGCCGATGAGCAGTTCTTC.

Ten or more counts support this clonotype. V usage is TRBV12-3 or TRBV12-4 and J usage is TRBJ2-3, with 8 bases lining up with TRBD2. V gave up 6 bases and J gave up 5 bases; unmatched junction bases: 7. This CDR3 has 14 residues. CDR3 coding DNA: TGTGCCAGCAGGGGAGCGGGGGCCGTAGATACGCAGTATTTT. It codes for CASRGAGAVDTQYF.

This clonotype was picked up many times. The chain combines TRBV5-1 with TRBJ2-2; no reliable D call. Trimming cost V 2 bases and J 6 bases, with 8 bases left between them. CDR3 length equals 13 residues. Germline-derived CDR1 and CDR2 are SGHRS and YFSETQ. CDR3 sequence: CASSFLSPGELFF. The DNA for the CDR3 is TGCGCCAGCAGCTTTCTATCCCCCGGGGAGCTGTTTTTT.

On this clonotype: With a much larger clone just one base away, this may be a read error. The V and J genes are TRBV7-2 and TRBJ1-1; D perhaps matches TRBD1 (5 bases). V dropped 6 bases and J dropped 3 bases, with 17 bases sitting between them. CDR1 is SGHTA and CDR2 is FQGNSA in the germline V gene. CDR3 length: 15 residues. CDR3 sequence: CASRYTGEGDTEAFF. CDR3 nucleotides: TGTGCCAGCAGGTATACAGGAGAAGGGGACACTGAAGCTTTCTTT.

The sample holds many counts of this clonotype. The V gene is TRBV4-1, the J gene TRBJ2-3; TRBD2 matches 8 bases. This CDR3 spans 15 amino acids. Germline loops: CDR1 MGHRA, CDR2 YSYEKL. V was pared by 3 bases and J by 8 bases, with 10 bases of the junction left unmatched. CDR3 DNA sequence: TGCGCCAGCAGCCAGAGAGCGGGGGTGCGCGTTACGCAGTATTTT. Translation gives CASSQRAGVRVTQYF.